These 21 T cell receptor beta chains were all obtained from the same sample, sequenced in a study of early stage breast cancer tumors. Assay used: immunoSEQ multiplex PCR; TCRdb lists only in-frame clones, some missing. The data contain around 40,000 clones, 70% to 85% of them singletons. The sample was blood. The receptor source for this set is a person in their sixties with breast cancer.

This clone was detected only a few times. The gene calls are TRBV7-9 and TRBJ2-2, with D perhaps being TRBD1 or TRBD2 (6 bases each). V lost 5 bases to trimming and J lost 3 bases, with 10 bases between them. CDR3 length: 14 residues. The germline CDR1 and CDR2 sequences are SEHNR and FQNEAQ (reference sequence). In nucleotides, the CDR3 is TGTGCCAGCAGCAGTGGGGGGCACACCGGGGAGCTGTTTTTT. Its translation: CASSSGGHTGELFF.

V usage is TRBV27 and J usage is TRBJ2-1; D remains ambiguous. Between the trimmed V and J ends, which lost 4 bases and 8 bases, there was a span of 6 bases. Germline V gives CDR1 MNHEY, CDR2 SMNVEV (reference sequence). This CDR3 comprises 11 residues. The CDR3 DNA is TGTGCCAGCAGTTATAGGGATGAGCAGTTCTTC. Translation gives CASSYRDEQFF.

The chain joins TRBV18 to TRBJ2-7, with TRBD2 matching over 7 bases. The CDR3 runs to 15 residues. Germline V gene data show CDR1 as KGHSH and CDR2 as LQKENI. The J segment lost 4 bases and the V segment lost 1 base, leaving 7 bases of the junction unmatched. The CDR3 DNA sequence: TGTGCCAGCTCACCACAGAAACTAGCGCCATACGAGCAGTACTTC. Its protein product is CASSPQKLAPYEQYF. The full variable domain, its missing parts supplied by reference TRBV18 and TRBJ2-7, is NAGVMQNPRHLVRRRGQEARLRCSPMKGHSHVYWYRQLPEEGLKFMVYLQKENIIDESGMPKERFSAEFPKEGPSILRIQQVVRGDSAAYFCASSPQKLAPYEQYFGPGTRLTVT.

The chain is built from TRBV19 and TRBJ2-7, with D perhaps given as TRBD1 or TRBD2 (5 bases each). The germline V and J ends were trimmed by 3 bases and 6 bases, with 15 bases remaining between them. Germline values: CDR1 LNHDA, CDR2 SQIVND (reference sequence). This CDR3 comprises 14 residues. CDR3 loop: CASSMLGDGGEQYF. In nucleotides, the CDR3 is TGTGCCAGTAGTATGCTGGGAGATGGGGGCGAGCAGTACTTC.

The rearrangement joins TRBV19 to TRBJ1-2; 9 positions match TRBD1. The trim removed 5 bases at V and 5 bases at J, leaving 9 bases unmatched. This CDR3 is built from 15 residues. Germline CDR1 is LNHDA and CDR2 is SQIVND (reference sequence). CDR3 residues: CASSATGGQGYGYTF. CDR3 sequence (DNA): TGTGCCAGTAGTGCCACGGGGGGACAGGGTTATGGCTACACCTTC.

The rearrangement links TRBV9 to TRBJ1-1; D possibly corresponds to TRBD1 (5 bases). Trimming removed 0 bases from V and 8 bases from J, with 11 bases in between. CDR1 and CDR2 (germline): SGDLS, YYNGEE. This CDR3 is built from 13 residues. CDR3 in DNA: TGTGCCAGCAGCGTAGGGGCAGGGCAAGAAGCTTTCTTT. Its protein is CASSVGAGQEAFF.

This chain links TRBV5-4 with TRBJ2-1; TRBD2 matches at 13 bases. V was clipped by 3 bases and J by 0 bases; unmatched bases: 3. The CDR3 totals 17 residues. Germline values: CDR1 SGHNT, CDR2 YYREEE (reference sequence). In nucleotides, the CDR3 is TGTGCCAGCAGCTCGGGACTAGCGGGGTTCTCCTACAATGAGCAGTTCTTC. Translation: CASSSGLAGFSYNEQFF.

This clone was observed a handful of times. This chain uses TRBV2 with TRBJ1-3; D is uncertain. Trimming removed 9 bases at V and 5 bases at J, with 14 bases between. The CDR3 runs to 13 residues. Looked up from germline, CDR1 is SNHLY and CDR2 is FYNNEI. For the CDR3, the DNA is TGTGCCAGAGGTACGGCCGAGAGAAACACCATATATTTT. This codes for CARGTAERNTIYF.

The chain recombines TRBV7-2 with TRBJ1-3; D gene uncertain. Germline-derived CDR1 and CDR2 are SGHTA and FQGNSA. V lost 1 base and J lost 0, with 7 bases in between. This CDR3 contains 15 residues. The CDR3 DNA sequence: TGTGCCAGCAGCTTAGTAGGGATCTCTGGAAACACCATATATTTT. This sequence encodes CASSLVGISGNTIYF.

The V call is TRBV2, the J call TRBJ2-1, with 10 bases lining up with TRBD1. Germline values: CDR1 SNHLY, CDR2 FYNNEI. There are 13 residues in the CDR3. V was pared by 6 bases and J by 7 bases, with 3 bases of the junction left unmatched. CDR3 DNA sequence: TGTGCCAGCAGAGGACAGGGGGGTAATGAGCAGTTCTTC. Its protein product is CASRGQGGNEQFF.

The chain uses TRBV7-2 and TRBJ1-2; D remains unclear. Deletions cut 6 bases from V and 1 base from J, with 12 bases between. The CDR3 sequence is 14 residues long. CDR1 and CDR2 (germline): SGHTA, FQGNSA. DNA for the CDR3: TGTGCCAGCAGTCATGGCGGGGTTAACTATGGCTACACCTTC. It translates to CASSHGGVNYGYTF.

By its share, this clone is medium-sized. The rearrangement uses TRBV28 and TRBJ2-7; 9 positions agree with TRBD2. There are 15 residues in the CDR3. The V segment lost 5 bases and the J segment 6 bases; nucleotides outside the gene matches: 11. Germline lookup yields CDR1 MDHEN and CDR2 SYDVKM. This CDR3 reads CASSEGLAGYREQYF. CDR3 in DNA: TGTGCCAGCAGTGAAGGGCTAGCGGGATACCGCGAGCAGTACTTC.

V and J are TRBV19 and TRBJ2-2, with 12 nucleotides matching TRBD1. In germline, CDR1 is LNHDA, CDR2 SQIVND (reference sequence). V shed 4 bases, J shed 5 bases, and the junction held 20 bases outside the gene matches. The CDR3 runs 21 residues. CDR3 loop: CASSTKRSAGTGGARTGELFF. In nucleotides, the CDR3 is TGTGCCAGTAGTACCAAAAGATCCGCCGGGACAGGGGGCGCGAGAACCGGGGAGCTGTTTTTT.

The rearrangement links TRBV10-3 to TRBJ2-7; D gene ambiguous. V shed 2 bases and J shed 2 bases, with 7 bases lying between them. Germline V gene data show CDR1 as ENHRY and CDR2 as SYGVKD. This CDR3 is 13 amino acids long. The CDR3 region has the DNA TGTGCCATCAGTGAGGGCAGGACCTACGAGCAGTACTTC. As protein: CAISEGRTYEQYF.

V is TRBV19 and J is TRBJ1-1; D might be TRBD1 (5 bases). Germline assignment: CDR1 LNHDA and CDR2 SQIVND (reference sequence). Trimming took off 0 bases at V and 1 base at J, with 21 bases between the two ends. The CDR3 is made up of 19 amino acids. In DNA, the CDR3 is TGTGCCAGTAGTATAGATCGGGTTGTTTGGGGGACGGAGAACACTGAAGCTTTCTTT. Its protein product is CASSIDRVVWGTENTEAFF.

The V and J genes are TRBV20-1 and TRBJ2-7; either TRBD1 or TRBD2 may supply D (5 bases each). The CDR3 spans 11 residues. CDR1 is DFQATT, CDR2 SNEGSKA, per germline (reference sequence). Trimming removed 7 bases from V and 2 bases from J, with 9 bases in between. The CDR3 coding sequence is TGCAGTGGGGACGATACCTACGAGCAGTACTTC. It codes for CSGDDTYEQYF.

This chain links TRBV7-9 with TRBJ1-2; 10 bases line up with TRBD1. The CDR3 spans 14 residues. Trimming cost V 4 bases and J 5 bases; bases outside gene matches: 4. CDR1 is SEHNR and CDR2 is FQNEAQ in the germline V gene (reference sequence). CDR3 DNA: TGTGCCAGCAGCTGGGACAGGGGAGCTTATGGCTACACCTTC. It translates to CASSWDRGAYGYTF.

The chain is built from TRBV9 and TRBJ2-2, with 8 bases that match TRBD1. The V gene end was trimmed by 0 bases and the J gene end by 4 bases; junction bases not matched to a gene: 5. The CDR3 extends over 16 amino acids. CDR1 SGDLS and CDR2 YYNGEE come from the germline V gene. The CDR3 protein is CASSVVQGVGTGELFF. The CDR3 DNA reads TGTGCCAGCAGCGTAGTACAGGGGGTGGGCACCGGGGAGCTGTTTTTT.

The CDR3 is CASSQPRQGNTEAFF. DNA of the CDR3: TGCGCCAGCAGCCAGCCGCGACAGGGGAACACTGAAGCTTTCTTT. The gene calls are TRBV4-1 and TRBJ1-1; 7 bases align to TRBD1. The junction had 5 bases not matched to a gene; V was cut back by 3 bases and J by 1 base. This CDR3 has 15 residues. Germline loops: CDR1 MGHRA, CDR2 YSYEKL.

The DNA for the CDR3 is TGCGCCAGCAGCTTTCGCAGGGGCCAGAACACTGAAGCTTTCTTT. This encodes CASSFRRGQNTEAFF. This rearrangement joins TRBV5-1 to TRBJ1-1, with D perhaps matching TRBD1 (6 bases). V was cut by 2 bases and J by 1 base, with 12 bases left in between. CDR1 SGHRS and CDR2 YFSETQ come from the germline V gene. This CDR3 has 15 amino acids.

The chain recombines TRBV19 with TRBJ2-5; 10 bases agree with TRBD1. CDR3 length: 15 amino acids. Losses at the gene ends were 3 bases for V and 4 bases for J; bases not matched to a gene: 5. The germline CDR1 and CDR2 sequences are LNHDA and SQIVND (reference sequence). The CDR3 here is CASSMSGQGSETQYF. In DNA form, the CDR3 reads TGTGCCAGTAGTATGTCGGGACAGGGGTCAGAGACCCAGTACTTC.